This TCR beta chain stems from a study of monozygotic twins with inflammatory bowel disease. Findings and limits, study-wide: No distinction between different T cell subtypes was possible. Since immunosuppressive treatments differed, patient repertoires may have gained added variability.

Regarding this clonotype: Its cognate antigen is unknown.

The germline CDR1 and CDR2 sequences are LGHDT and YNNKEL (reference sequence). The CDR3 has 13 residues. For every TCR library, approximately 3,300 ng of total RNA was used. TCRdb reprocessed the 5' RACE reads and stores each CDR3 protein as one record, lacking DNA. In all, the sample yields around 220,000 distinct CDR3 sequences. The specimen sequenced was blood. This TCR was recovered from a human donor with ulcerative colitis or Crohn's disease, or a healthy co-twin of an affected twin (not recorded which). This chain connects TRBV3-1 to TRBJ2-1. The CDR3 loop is CASSQDLRFEQFF.